The 8 T cell receptor beta chains below were found in one sample sequenced in a study of T cells after posttransplantation cyclophosphamide. A marrow graft followed busulfan-fludarabine conditioning, with cyclophosphamide on days +3 and +4. Profiling relied on immunoSEQ multiplex PCR, and the TCRdb table lists in-frame clones only, not all of them. The sample offers around 7,000 clones and no singletons, the top ten holding less than 6.5%. The sequences come from PBMCs, collected after an allogeneic stem cell transplant with post-transplant cyclophosphamide. The receptor set was obtained from a young adult male patient who received an allogeneic stem cell transplant from an unrelated donor, was CMV-positive, and had acute and chronic GVHD. Part of the T cells may come from the graft donor.

This clone was observed many times. The chain couples TRBV7-2 to TRBJ2-7, with 12 bases that match TRBD1. Germline lookup yields CDR1 SGHTA and CDR2 FQGNSA. V shed 0 bases and J 4 bases; nucleotides not matched to a gene: 10. There are 18 residues in the CDR3. The CDR3 is CASSLAVAGTGGGYEQYF. The CDR3 DNA sequence: TGTGCCAGCAGCTTAGCGGTGGCCGGGACAGGGGGCGGGTACGAGCAGTACTTC.

This clone was seen ten or more times. This chain connects TRBV19 to TRBJ1-1; the match to TRBD1 covers 7 bases. Germline V CDR1 and CDR2: LNHDA, SQIVND (reference sequence). The CDR3 is made up of 13 amino acids. V shed 5 bases, J shed 5 bases, and the junction held 5 bases outside the gene matches. CDR3 nucleotide sequence: TGTGCCAGTAGTGCGGCAGGGGGGACTGAAGCTTTCTTT. This codes for CASSAAGGTEAFF.

This clone was observed at least ten times. V and J are TRBV4-1 and TRBJ1-1, with 7 nucleotides matching TRBD1. This CDR3 is 15 amino acids long. The germline CDR1 and CDR2 sequences are MGHRA and YSYEKL. Trimming removed 2 bases from V and 5 bases from J; junction bases left unmatched: 8. The CDR3 DNA reads as TGCGCCAGCAGCCAACCTACAACAGGGGTTACTGAAGCTTTCTTT. The encoded protein is CASSQPTTGVTEAFF.

In its sample, this clone is medium-sized. The chain employs TRBV6-5 and TRBJ1-1; D is uncertain. Germline CDR1 is MNHEY and CDR2 is SVGAGI. The CDR3 contains 16 residues. Trimming shortened V by 0 bases and J by 4 bases, and 15 bases separated the two germline ends. CDR3 in DNA: TGTGCCAGCAGTTACTCACCGGGGATGGTCGGCACTGAAGCTTTCTTT. This gives the protein CASSYSPGMVGTEAFF.

This clone was seen many times. The V call is TRBV12-5, the J call TRBJ1-1; 7 bases match TRBD1. Germline trimming cut 5 bases from V and 5 bases from J; bases unmatched to any gene: 8. CDR3 length: 14 residues. Germline assignment: CDR1 LGHNT and CDR2 FRNRAP. The CDR3 DNA follows: TGTGCTAGTGGTCCCAAGACAGGGACGACTGAAGCTTTCTTT. Translating it yields CASGPKTGTTEAFF.

This clone is medium-sized (0.01 to 0.1%) by share. This chain joins TRBV7-8 and TRBJ2-1; possibly TRBD2 for D (5 bases). V lost 4 bases to trimming and J lost 15 bases, with 13 bases between them. In germline, CDR1 is SGHVS, CDR2 FQNEAQ. The CDR3 runs to 11 residues. CDR3 bases: TGTGCCAGCAGCTCGAGGACTTTCTGGTTCTTC. Encoded protein: CASSSRTFWFF.

This clone was detected only a few times. The chain couples TRBV5-1 to TRBJ2-2; 14 bases match TRBD2. The CDR3 is 17 residues long. The germline CDR1 and CDR2 sequences are SGHRS and YFSETQ. V trimming: 4 bases; J trimming: 6 bases; junction bases outside the gene matches: 8. The DNA for the CDR3 is TGCGCCAGCAGCGGGACTAGCGGGAGAGGGAAATCCGGGGAGCTGTTTTTT. Translating gives CASSGTSGRGKSGELFF.

This clone came up many times. The chain has TRBV7-8 and TRBJ2-7, with TRBD1 matching over 7 bases. The junction had 9 bases not matched to a gene; V was cut back by 5 bases and J by 2 bases. Germline values: CDR1 SGHVS, CDR2 FQNEAQ. The CDR3 sequence is 15 residues long. CDR3 region: CASSPDGTEAYEQYF. CDR3 in DNA: TGTGCCAGCAGCCCAGATGGGACAGAAGCCTACGAGCAGTACTTC.